These 4 T cell receptor beta chains share one sample of origin, sequenced in a study of T cells in Graves' hyperthyroidism and ophthalmopathy. RNA transcripts yielded amplified TCR beta CDR3 regions. The study used the HTBI primer set for a first-round RT-PCR of the TCR CDR3. TCRdb reprocessed the multiplex PCR reads via MiXCR and lists one record per CDR3 protein. The data show 330,000 or so distinct CDR3 sequences, around a sixth seen once. The sample consisted of blood. The receptors here all came from a woman between 40 and 50 years old with Graves' ophthalmopathy.

This clonotype came up many times. The chain is built from TRBV4-2 and TRBJ1-1, with D possibly TRBD1 on 5 matching bases. CDR1 and CDR2 from the germline V gene are LGHNA and YNFKEQ. This CDR3 is 14 amino acids long. V was clipped by 3 bases and J by 1 base, with 9 bases between them. The CDR3 here is CASSQGRANTEAFF. The CDR3 region has the DNA TGTGCCAGCAGCCAGGGCAGGGCGAACACTGAAGCTTTCTTT.

The chain employs TRBV12-3 or TRBV12-4 and TRBJ1-2; D uncertain. This CDR3 is built from 13 residues. Trimming left V 7 bases short and J 5 bases short, with 14 bases between. CDR3 loop: CASTSTPPYGYTF. CDR3 coding DNA: TGTGCCAGCACCTCGACACCTCCTTATGGCTACACCTTC.

This clonotype has just a few counts. At one of its ends the junction is not consistent with the germline gene, which may arise from a read error. The chain recombines TRBV19 with TRBJ2-2, with a tentative D call TRBD2 (5 bases). Germline V gene lookup returns CDR1 LNHDA and CDR2 SQIVND (reference sequence). The CDR3 has 13 amino acids. The CDR3 DNA follows: TGTGCCAATAGTATCACGGGAACCGGGGAGCTGTTTTTT. Encoded protein: CANSITGTGELFF.

The J gene is TRBJ2-7, the V gene TRBV7-8; 7 positions match TRBD1. Germline V gene lookup returns CDR1 SGHVS and CDR2 FQNEAQ. V lost 0 bases, J lost 5 bases, and 7 bases stayed unmatched. The CDR3 is 15 amino acids. The CDR3 here is CASSLAPTGYHEQYF. In DNA, the CDR3 is TGTGCCAGCAGCTTAGCGCCGACAGGGTATCACGAGCAGTACTTC.